This TCR beta chain was sequenced in a study of T-cell memory formation after mild COVID-19. Study as a whole: TCR clusters were mostly donor specific. Regarding the study as a whole: The main location of contracting CD4+ clones was CM and EM, and that of contracting CD8+ clones was EMRA. Pre-infection memory carried some responding clones, suggesting that cross-reactive memory joined. Among clones contracting day 15 to 85, CD4/CD8 was balanced, whereas later expanders leaned CD4+.

This clonotype was recorded a few times. Antigen unknown. The CDR3 has 14 residues. Germline CDR1 MNHEY, CDR2 SVGAGI. V shed 5 bases and J 5 bases; nucleotides not matched to a gene: 5. TCRdb processed the 5' RACE reads anew with MiXCR; each CDR3 protein has one entry. The sample has roughly 86,000 distinct CDR3 sequences; about 12% are singletons. The origin of this receptor is an adult woman who had mild COVID-19 (a few samples of this study predate the infection). Cell type and time point are not known. Sequencing input: PBMCs or a T cell subset sorted from them (not recorded which). The chain is built from TRBV6-5 and TRBJ1-4, with TRBD1 matching over 7 bases. CDR3 amino acids: CASSQRTGNEKLFF. CDR3 nucleotide sequence: TGTGCCAGCAGTCAACGGACAGGAAATGAAAAACTGTTTTTT.